This T cell receptor (beta chain) was sequenced during a study of T cells after yellow fever vaccination. This clonotype was recorded a few times. TCRdb processed the 5' RACE reads anew with MiXCR; each CDR3 protein has one entry. The sample contains about 360,000 distinct CDR3 sequences, roughly 6.1% of which appear only once. This clonotype was obtained from a young man who received the YFV17D yellow fever vaccine. Sequenced material: PBMCs, taken 5 days after the yellow fever booster vaccination.

The CDR3: CASSIWRGKNEKLFF. DNA of the CDR3: TGTGCCAGTAGTATATGGCGGGGGAAGAATGAAAAACTGTTTTTT. This chain uses TRBV19 with TRBJ1-4; TRBD1 is a possible D gene (5 bases). CDR1 and CDR2 from the germline V gene are LNHDA and SQIVND (reference sequence). The CDR3 has 15 residues. Trimming took 2 bases from V and 5 from J, leaving 12 bases between them.